The 21 T cell receptor beta chains below come from one sample, sequenced in a study of cytomegalovirus exposure and HLA in healthy donors. Primers: 60 Vbeta forward and 13 Jbeta reverse. Profiled with immunoSEQ multiplex PCR; TCRdb holds only in-frame clones, not every one. The sample lists around 95,000 clones; about 80% were seen once. The material sequenced was PBMCs. The source of these receptors is a female donor in good health and CMV-seropositive.

The chain uses TRBV27 and TRBJ1-5; TRBD1 might be the D (6 bases). Trimming took off 6 bases at V and 4 bases at J, with 13 bases between the two ends. Germline values: CDR1 MNHEY, CDR2 SMNVEV (reference sequence). CDR3 length: 14 residues. As DNA, the CDR3 is TGTGCCAGCAGCAGGGGAATAAGGAATCAGCCCCAGCATTTT. This codes for CASSRGIRNQPQHF.

As regards this clone: The junction departs from the called germline gene at one end, perhaps through a read error. The DNA of the CDR3 is TGTTCCAGCAGCTTAGATACGCAGGGCAGGGGGTTTGAGAACACTGAAGCTTTCTTT. Translated: CSSSLDTQGRGFENTEAFF. This chain connects TRBV7-9 to TRBJ1-1, with 7 bases that match TRBD1. From germline, CDR1 is SEHNR and CDR2 FQNEAQ (reference sequence). The CDR3 is 19 amino acids.

The J gene is TRBJ1-2, the V gene TRBV7-9, with D possibly matching TRBD1 (5 bases). Germline V gene data show CDR1 as SEHNR and CDR2 as FQNEAQ (reference sequence). This CDR3 has 15 amino acids. Trimming cost V 5 bases and J 1 base, with 14 bases left between them. The CDR3 loop is CASSPADSLNYGYTF. The CDR3 bases are TGTGCCAGCAGCCCAGCCGACAGCCTTAACTATGGCTACACCTTC.

This sequence joins TRBV7-2 and TRBJ1-5; 7 positions match TRBD1. V dropped 5 bases and J dropped 6; count of bases not matched to a gene: 7. This CDR3 has 14 residues. Germline lookup yields CDR1 SGHTA and CDR2 FQGNSA. The CDR3 DNA reads as TGTGCCAGCAGCCTAGTGCAGGGGGGTCAGCCCCAGCATTTT. Amino acid sequence: CASSLVQGGQPQHF.

This chain links TRBV27 with TRBJ1-2; 9 bases match TRBD1. The junction had 6 bases not matched to a gene; V was cut back by 5 bases and J by 2 bases. This CDR3 comprises 15 residues. CDR1 MNHEY and CDR2 SMNVEV come from the germline V gene (reference sequence). As DNA, the CDR3 is TGTGCCAGCAGTCAAACAGGGGGCCGGAACTATGGCTACACCTTC. Its protein product is CASSQTGGRNYGYTF.

The chain combines TRBV5-1 with TRBJ1-1, with a possible D match to TRBD1 (5 bases). The CDR3 has 12 residues. Germline assignment: CDR1 SGHRS and CDR2 YFSETQ. V was clipped by 6 bases and J by 6 bases, with 12 bases between them. The CDR3 spells CASKGSVAEAFF. The CDR3 DNA reads TGCGCCAGCAAGGGGTCTGTCGCTGAAGCTTTCTTT.

The chain couples TRBV5-1 to TRBJ2-7, with TRBD2 as a possible D gene (5 bases). This CDR3 has 15 amino acids. V was pared by 4 bases and J by 5 bases, with 19 bases between. The germline gives CDR1 SGHRS, CDR2 YFSETQ. CDR3 in amino acids: CASSGEIRFGHEQYF. As DNA, the CDR3 is TGCGCCAGCAGCGGGGAGATCAGATTTGGTCACGAGCAGTACTTC.

This chain connects TRBV7-9 to TRBJ2-1; maybe TRBD2 (5 bases). V lost 1 base, J lost 5 bases, and 12 bases lay in between. This CDR3 has 15 amino acids. Germline V gene sequence: CDR1 SEHNR, CDR2 FQNEAQ (reference sequence). CDR3 DNA sequence: TGTGCCAGCAGCTTAGAACGACCGGGAAACAATGAGCAGTTCTTC. Its protein is CASSLERPGNNEQFF.

The J gene is TRBJ2-3, the V gene TRBV5-1; tentatively, D is TRBD1 (6 bases). Germline V gene data show CDR1 as SGHRS and CDR2 as YFSETQ. CDR3 length equals 14 residues. Trimming removed 9 bases at V and 0 bases at J, with 14 bases between. The CDR3 sequence is CATREGVSTDTQYF. In DNA form, the CDR3 reads TGCGCCACCCGAGAGGGGGTTAGCACAGATACGCAGTATTTT.

The chain carries TRBV18 and TRBJ2-6; 12 positions agree with TRBD1. The V segment lost 6 bases and the J segment 2 bases; nucleotides outside the gene matches: 5. The CDR3 is made up of 17 amino acids. CDR1 is KGHSH and CDR2 is LQKENI in the germline V gene. The CDR3 DNA follows: TGTGCCAGCTCCCTGGGACAGGGGGCTACTGGGGCCAACGTCCTGACTTTC. This translates into CASSLGQGATGANVLTF.

This clone appeared a few times. This chain uses TRBV30 with TRBJ1-1, with a possible D match to TRBD1 (5 bases). The CDR3 loop spans 13 amino acids. V was shortened by 3 bases and J by 1 base, with 9 bases between the two germline ends. Per the germline V gene, CDR1 is GTSNPN and CDR2 is SVGIG (reference sequence). The CDR3 sequence is CAWSRGRNTEAFF. CDR3 DNA: TGTGCCTGGAGCCGGGGGAGGAACACTGAAGCTTTCTTT.

In its sample, this clone was seen once. This rearrangement joins TRBV30 to TRBJ2-5; 7 nucleotides match TRBD1. The end of the DNA fits TRBJ2-7 better, so the J call may be wrong. This CDR3 has 13 amino acids. Germline V lookup: CDR1 GTSNPN, CDR2 SVGIG (reference sequence). The CDR3 DNA reads TGTGCCTGGGGGGCAGACAGGGATCACGAGCAGTACTTC. Amino acid sequence: CAWGADRDHEQYF.

This chain connects TRBV11-2 to TRBJ2-7, with D maybe TRBD2 (6 bases). Trimming took off 1 base at V and 10 bases at J, with 8 bases between the two ends. Per germline, CDR1 SGHAT and CDR2 FQNNGV. There are 11 residues in the CDR3. CDR3 bases: TGTGCCAGCAGCTTAGGCGGGATCCAGTACTTC. As protein: CASSLGGIQYF.

The rearrangement links TRBV4-1 to TRBJ1-4; D gene unclear. CDR3 length: 14 residues. The germline CDR1 and CDR2 sequences are MGHRA and YSYEKL. V gave up 0 bases and J gave up 10 bases, with 12 bases separating them. The CDR3 reads CASSQDRGNRKLFF. Written as DNA, the CDR3 is TGCGCCAGCAGCCAAGATCGGGGAAACCGAAAACTGTTTTTT.

This chain connects TRBV19 to TRBJ1-4; the D gene is possibly TRBD1 (6 bases). Trimming removed 7 bases from V and 4 bases from J, with 10 bases in between. Germline CDR1 reads LNHDA; CDR2 reads SQIVND (reference sequence). The CDR3 extends over 13 amino acids. The CDR3 DNA sequence: TGTGCCAGTATCGGACAGAGTAATGAAAAACTGTTTTTT. Residues: CASIGQSNEKLFF.

The rearrangement uses TRBV5-1 and TRBJ2-3, with 9 bases that match TRBD2. Germline values: CDR1 SGHRS, CDR2 YFSETQ. With 2 bases clipped from V and 2 bases from J, the junction kept 6 bases outside the gene matches. This CDR3 is built from 16 residues. The CDR3 reads CASSFQAGGITDTQYF. CDR3 coding DNA: TGCGCCAGCAGCTTTCAGGCGGGGGGGATCACAGATACGCAGTATTTT.

V gene TRBV4-1 combines with J gene TRBJ2-1, with TRBD1 as a possible D gene (6 bases). The CDR3 extends over 18 amino acids. Trimming stripped 0 bases from V and 2 bases from J, with 17 bases between. Germline CDR1 and CDR2: MGHRA and YSYEKL. Here the CDR3 reads CASSQEGAGTVPYNEQFF. CDR3 sequence (DNA): TGCGCCAGCAGCCAAGAGGGGGCGGGCACGGTCCCCTACAATGAGCAGTTCTTC.

This clone has a single count. V is TRBV6-6 and J is TRBJ2-3, with D possibly being TRBD1 (5 bases). CDR3 size: 13 residues. Trimming pared 7 bases from V and 1 base from J, leaving 9 bases between. CDR1 and CDR2 from the germline V gene are MNHNY and SVGAGI (reference sequence). The CDR3 loop reads CASKEGGTDTQYF. The CDR3 bases are TGTGCCAGCAAAGAAGGGGGCACAGATACGCAGTATTTT.

The table lists this clone with a count of one. The chain couples TRBV12-5 to TRBJ2-7, with 9 bases lining up with TRBD1. CDR1 LGHNT and CDR2 FRNRAP come from the germline V gene. The junction had 15 bases not matched to a gene; V was cut back by 8 bases and J by 1 base. The CDR3 runs 17 residues. CDR3 DNA: TGTGCTAGTCTACCTTGGGGACAGGGTTTGAGTTCCTACGAGCAGTACTTC. This translates into CASLPWGQGLSSYEQYF. Using reference TRBV12-5 and TRBJ2-7 for the parts outside the CDR3, the full variable domain is DARVTQTPRHKVTEMGQEVTMRCQPILGHNTVFWYRQTMMQGLELLAYFRNRAPLDDSGMPKDRFSAEMPDATLATLKIQPSEPRDSAVYFCASLPWGQGLSSYEQYFGPGTRLTVT.

The gene calls are TRBV27 and TRBJ1-1, with D possibly TRBD1 on 6 matching bases. The V gene's germline CDR1 is MNHEY and CDR2 SMNVEV (reference sequence). Trimming removed 2 bases from V and 0 bases from J, with 19 bases in between. This CDR3 has 18 amino acids. CDR3 DNA: TGTGCCAGCAGTTTAAGGCACTACCCGGGACAAATGAACACTGAAGCTTTCTTT. This sequence encodes CASSLRHYPGQMNTEAFF.

The V gene is TRBV6-1, the J gene TRBJ1-2; 11 positions match TRBD1. The junction had 2 bases not matched to a gene; V was cut back by 4 bases and J by 4 bases. CDR3 size: 14 residues. Germline CDR1 is MNHNS and CDR2 is SASEGT. The CDR3 nucleotides are TGTGCCAGCAGTGCCGGGACAGGGGGCTATGGCTACACCTTC. Its protein is CASSAGTGGYGYTF.